One sample yielded the 26 T cell receptor beta chains listed below, sequenced in a study of blood T cells in healthy people across ages. A second PCR, run for roughly 7 to 11 cycles, used a sample-barcoded 5' primer plus a J-beta primer mix. TCRdb recomputed calls from the 5' RACE reads with MiXCR, one row per CDR3 protein. Here the sample spans 780,000 or so distinct CDR3 sequences, about 25% being singletons. This same sample was also part of a study on T cells of mothers and their children.

Sequenced material: blood. The receptors here all came from a boy younger than 18 in good health.

The chain is built from TRBV29-1 and TRBJ2-1; TRBD2 agrees at 12 bases. V shed 3 bases, J shed 0 bases, and the junction held 3 bases outside the gene matches. The CDR3 contains 16 residues. Germline CDR1 reads SQVTM; CDR2 reads ANQGSEA. For the CDR3, the DNA is TGCAGCGTTGAGTTGACTAGCGGGAGCTCCTACAATGAGCAGTTCTTC. It encodes CSVELTSGSSYNEQFF.

This clonotype was detected only a few times. The CDR3 loop is CASSLYGRPGILGETQYF. The CDR3 nucleotides read TGTGCCAGCAGCTTATACGGCCGACCCGGGATCCTGGGAGAGACCCAGTACTTC. The V gene is TRBV7-9, the J gene TRBJ2-5; weak D call: TRBD2 (5 bases). This CDR3 contains 18 residues. CDR1 SEHNR and CDR2 FQNEAQ come from the germline V gene (reference sequence). V was shortened by 2 bases and J by 4 bases, with 23 bases between the two germline ends.

In its sample, this clonotype was seen a few times. J is TRBJ2-1 and V is TRBV7-9; weak D call: TRBD2 (6 bases). The CDR3 runs 17 residues. Germline assignment: CDR1 SEHNR and CDR2 FQNEAQ (reference sequence). Trimming took 1 base from V and 3 from J, leaving 16 bases between them. The chain's CDR3 is CASSLVSWGDFYNEQFF. For the CDR3, the DNA is TGTGCCAGCAGCTTAGTATCATGGGGGGACTTCTACAATGAGCAGTTCTTC.

The chain has TRBV20-1 and TRBJ2-4; possibly TRBD1 or TRBD2 for D (6 bases each). The CDR3 loop spans 13 amino acids. CDR1 and CDR2 from the germline V gene are DFQATT and SNEGSKA (reference sequence). Trimming took off 0 bases at V and 6 bases at J, with 9 bases between the two ends. The CDR3, as DNA: TGCAGTGCTAGAGATCGGGGGCTAAACATTCAGTACTTC. This encodes CSARDRGLNIQYF.

The CDR3 here is CASSLTTGTGGINYGYTF. CDR3 nucleotides: TGTGCCAGCAGCTTAACTACCGGGACAGGGGGCATCAACTATGGCTACACCTTC. The gene calls are TRBV7-9 and TRBJ1-2, with TRBD1 matching 12 bases. This CDR3 has 18 residues. The V gene end was trimmed by 2 bases and the J gene end by 2 bases; junction bases not matched to a gene: 9. CDR1 is SEHNR, CDR2 FQNEAQ, per germline (reference sequence).

Ten or more counts support this clonotype. The chain links TRBV27 to TRBJ1-1; TRBD1 might be the D (5 bases). The V gene lost 0 bases and the J gene lost 4 bases, with 12 bases spanning the gap. Germline CDR1 and CDR2: MNHEY and SMNVEV (reference sequence). The CDR3 extends over 15 amino acids. The CDR3, as DNA: TGTGCCAGCAGTTTATCGTGGGGGTTTGGCACTGAAGCTTTCTTT. As protein: CASSLSWGFGTEAFF.

The gene calls are TRBV30 and TRBJ2-6; D is possibly TRBD2 (6 bases). The germline CDR1 and CDR2 sequences are GTSNPN and SVGIG (reference sequence). Trimming shortened V by 5 bases and J by 2 bases, and 7 bases separated the two germline ends. This CDR3 is 13 amino acids long. CDR3 DNA: TGTGCCTGGTGGGGGGCTGGGGCCAACGTCCTGACTTTC. This gives the protein CAWWGAGANVLTF. The whole variable domain, filled in from reference TRBV30 and TRBJ2-6, reads SQTIHQWPATLVQPVGSPLSLECTVEGTSNPNLYWYRQAAGRGLQLLFYSVGIGQISSEVPQNLSASRPQDRQFILSSKKLLLSDSGFYLCAWWGAGANVLTFGAGSRLTVL.

This chain uses TRBV12-3 or TRBV12-4 with TRBJ1-5; D is perhaps TRBD1 (6 bases). The V end was cut by 5 bases, the J end by 6 bases, with 11 bases between. CDR3 size: 13 residues. This CDR3 is CASSPAQGQPQHF. The CDR3 nucleotides are TGTGCCAGCAGTCCAGCACAGGGTCAGCCCCAGCATTTT.

This chain joins TRBV9 and TRBJ2-5; D might be TRBD1 (6 bases). Trimming shortened V by 0 bases and J by 5 bases, and 14 bases separated the two germline ends. CDR3 size: 15 residues. Germline V lookup: CDR1 SGDLS, CDR2 YYNGEE. This chain's CDR3 is CASSVEGETRETQYF. CDR3 coding DNA: TGTGCCAGCAGCGTAGAGGGGGAGACGAGGGAGACCCAGTACTTC. The whole variable domain, filled in from reference TRBV9 and TRBJ2-5, reads DSGVTQTPKHLITATGQRVTLRCSPRSGDLSVYWYQQSLDQGLQFLIQYYNGEERAKGNILERFSAQQFPDLHSELNLSSLELGDSALYFCASSVEGETRETQYFGPGTRLLVL.

The chain is built from TRBV28 and TRBJ1-3, with D tentatively TRBD1 (6 bases). CDR3 length equals 16 residues. V lost 5 bases to trimming and J lost 0 bases, with 14 bases between them. The V gene's germline CDR1 is MDHEN and CDR2 SYDVKM. CDR3 sequence reads: CASSILQTGSGNTIYF. The DNA for the CDR3 is TGTGCCAGCAGTATCCTCCAGACAGGCTCTGGAAACACCATATATTTT.

The CDR3 protein is CASSSGEAGTYEQYF. The CDR3 DNA reads TGTGCCAGCAGCTCGGGAGAAGCGGGAACCTACGAGCAGTACTTC. This chain uses TRBV7-9 with TRBJ2-5, with 7 bases that match TRBD2. The DNA end favors TRBJ2-7, so the J call may be wrong. The V gene's germline CDR1 is SEHNR and CDR2 FQNEAQ (reference sequence). The CDR3 extends over 15 amino acids.

This clonotype came up a few times. The chain uses TRBV15 and TRBJ2-7, with D possibly called TRBD1 or TRBD2 (6 bases each). Near its end, the DNA agrees better with TRBJ2-1, so the J call may be wrong. The germline CDR1 and CDR2 sequences are LNHNV and YYDKDF (reference sequence). The CDR3 consists of 16 residues. The CDR3 loop is CATSSPASRGRNEQFF. CDR3 nucleotides: TGTGCCACCAGCAGCCCTGCCTCCCGGGGGCGGAATGAGCAGTTCTTC.

This clonotype was seen at least ten times. The chain couples TRBV20-1 to TRBJ1-6; the D is unclear. In germline, CDR1 is DFQATT, CDR2 SNEGSKA (reference sequence). The CDR3 spans 15 residues. V was trimmed by 1 base and J by 9 bases, leaving 16 bases between them. The chain's CDR3 is CSARGKQSRSSPLHF. Here the CDR3 DNA reads TGCAGTGCTAGAGGCAAACAGTCAAGGTCTTCACCCCTCCACTTT.

In its sample, this clonotype was seen a few times. The chain employs TRBV21-1 and TRBJ1-2. TRBV21-1 is described as a pseudogene. This CDR3 has 17 residues. For the CDR3, the DNA is TGTGCCAGCAGCAAATTCGGTCCGGCATTTTTGGAGGGTGGCTACACCTTC. This translates into CASSKFGPAFLEGGYTF.

In DNA form, the CDR3 reads TGCGCCAGCAGCTTGTGGGACTCAACTTTTGATGAGCAGTTCTTC. Protein: CASSLWDSTFDEQFF. The chain recombines TRBV5-1 with TRBJ2-5; tentatively, D is TRBD2 (6 bases). The J call may be faulty, since TRBJ2-1 better matches the DNA end. This CDR3 is built from 15 residues. Germline lookup yields CDR1 SGHRS and CDR2 YFSETQ.

The chain couples TRBV7-2 to TRBJ1-2; 9 bases fit TRBD1. Looked up from germline, CDR1 is SGHTA and CDR2 is FQGNSA. After removal of 2 bases from V and 2 bases from J, the junction contained 3 bases not matched to a gene. CDR3 size: 15 residues. The CDR3 here is CASSLWTGANYGYTF. In DNA form, the CDR3 reads TGTGCCAGCAGCTTATGGACAGGGGCCAACTATGGCTACACCTTC.

This clonotype was detected only a few times. The chain employs TRBV28 and TRBJ1-2, with D tentatively TRBD1 (5 bases). Germline V CDR1 and CDR2: MDHEN, SYDVKM. Trimming removed 5 bases at V and 3 bases at J, with 13 bases between. The CDR3 contains 14 residues. The CDR3 spells CASSRNQGYYGYTF. The DNA of the CDR3 is TGTGCCAGCAGTCGAAACCAGGGCTACTATGGCTACACCTTC.

This clonotype was detected only a few times. The chain joins TRBV7-2 to TRBJ2-5, with 11 bases fitting TRBD2. V trimming: 1 base; J trimming: 2 bases; junction bases outside the gene matches: 6. CDR3 length: 17 amino acids. The germline V gene encodes CDR1 SGHTA and CDR2 FQGNSA. The CDR3 spells CASSLVGLAGGQETQYF. CDR3 coding DNA: TGTGCCAGCAGCTTAGTAGGGCTAGCGGGGGGTCAAGAGACCCAGTACTTC.

This clonotype was counted between two and nine times. This chain links TRBV7-9 with TRBJ1-6, with a weak D call TRBD1 (6 bases). V lost 5 bases and J 4 bases, leaving 9 bases between the germline ends. This CDR3 spans 14 amino acids. Germline V gene lookup returns CDR1 SEHNR and CDR2 FQNEAQ (reference sequence). CDR3 amino acids: CASSPGDYNSPLHF. The DNA for the CDR3 is TGTGCCAGCAGCCCAGGGGATTATAATTCACCCCTCCACTTT. The full variable domain, in which reference TRBV7-9 and TRBJ1-6 provide the parts outside the CDR3, is DTGVSQNPRHKITKRGQNVTFRCDPISEHNRLYWYRQTLGQGPEFLTYFQNEAQLEKSRLLSDRFSAERPKGSFSTLEIQRTEQGDSAMYLCASSPGDYNSPLHFGNGTRLTVT.

This clonotype has more than one count but fewer than ten. The rearrangement uses TRBV3-1 and TRBJ1-2, with D hard to call. This CDR3 is 15 amino acids long. V was trimmed by 0 bases and J by 0 bases, leaving 8 bases between them. Per the germline V gene, CDR1 is LGHDT and CDR2 is YNNKEL (reference sequence). CDR3 in amino acids: CASSQDQGANYGYTF. The CDR3, as DNA: TGTGCCAGCAGCCAAGATCAAGGAGCTAACTATGGCTACACCTTC.

CDR3: CASTTTVSNYGYTF. The CDR3 DNA is TGTGCCAGCACCACGACAGTCTCTAACTATGGCTACACCTTC. The chain couples TRBV11-2 to TRBJ1-2; weak D call: TRBD1 (5 bases). Germline V lookup: CDR1 SGHAT, CDR2 FQNNGV. The CDR3 runs to 14 residues. V was clipped by 7 bases and J by 0 bases, with 12 bases between them. Drawing the rest from reference TRBV11-2 and TRBJ1-2, the complete variable domain is EAGVAQSPRYKIIEKRQSVAFWCNPISGHATLYWYQQILGQGPKLLIQFQNNGVVDDSQLPKDRFSAERLKGVDSTLKIQPAKLEDSAVYLCASTTTVSNYGYTFGSGTRLTVV.

The V and J genes are TRBV6-5 and TRBJ1-1; 8 nucleotides align to TRBD1. The germline CDR1 and CDR2 sequences are MNHEY and SVGAGI. This CDR3 spans 12 amino acids. V shed 2 bases and J 12 bases; nucleotides not matched to a gene: 5. The CDR3 sequence: CASSYTTGESFF. CDR3 nucleotide sequence: TGTGCCAGCAGTTACACGACAGGGGAATCTTTCTTT.

This chain connects TRBV7-8 to TRBJ2-7; D is perhaps TRBD1 (5 bases). The V end lost 1 base, the J end lost 4 bases, and 11 bases lay between the germline ends. CDR1 is SGHVS and CDR2 is FQNEAQ in the germline V gene. The CDR3 is 14 residues long. In DNA form, the CDR3 reads TGTGCCAGCAGCTTAGAGGCAGGGCTTTACGAGCAGTACTTC. Amino acids: CASSLEAGLYEQYF.

Only a few counts were recorded for this clonotype. This chain uses TRBV28 with TRBJ2-5, with 9 bases lining up with TRBD2. The J segment lost 5 bases and the V segment lost 7 bases, leaving 8 bases of the junction unmatched. This CDR3 is built from 14 residues. The germline V gene has CDR1 MDHEN and CDR2 SYDVKM. CDR3 sequence reads: CASTRAGGRETQYF. CDR3 DNA sequence: TGTGCCAGCACCAGAGCGGGGGGACGTGAGACCCAGTACTTC. The complete variable domain, with remaining parts taken from reference TRBV28 and TRBJ2-5, reads DVKVTQSSRYLVKRTGEKVFLECVQDMDHENMFWYRQDPGLGLRLIYFSYDVKMKEKGDIPEGYSVSREKKERFSLILESASTNQTSMYLCASTRAGGRETQYFGPGTRLLVL.

The V call is TRBV28, the J call TRBJ1-5; D not certain. CDR3 length: 15 residues. CDR1 is MDHEN and CDR2 is SYDVKM in the germline V gene. Trimming removed 3 bases at V and 4 bases at J, with 13 bases between. The CDR3 sequence is CASSLEGLGNQPQHF. CDR3 in DNA: TGTGCCAGCAGTTTGGAAGGTCTGGGAAATCAGCCCCAGCATTTT.

A remark on this clonotype: Relative to the germline gene, one junction end is altered; a read error may explain this. The rearrangement links TRBV27 to TRBJ2-2; 8 positions match TRBD2. The CDR3 extends over 18 amino acids. Germline CDR1 and CDR2: MNHEY and SMNVEV (reference sequence). For the CDR3, the DNA is TGTACCAGCAGTGCGGGGGGTGAAGCGGGAGCGTTTATCGGGGAGCTGTTTTTT. The encoded protein is CTSSAGGEAGAFIGELFF.